Listed here are 24 T cell receptor beta chains from one sample, sequenced in a study of CD8+ T cells in alopecia areata. Extracted RNA was reverse transcribed, and the resulting cDNA served as sequencing template. Libraries were prepared by immunoSEQ multiplex PCR; TCRdb keeps only in-frame clonotypes and omits some of them. This record lists more than 250,000 clones, none seen once only, and the top ten clones contain 1.2%. Researchers sorted pooled cutaneous lymph node cells on the basis of CD4, CD8alpha, NKG2D, NKG2ACE and other markers. Sequencing input: CD4+ T cells sorted from a lymph node. All receptors come from a C3H/HeJ mouse with alopecia areata. The MHC haplotype recorded for the strain is H2-k.

This clone was picked up a small number of times. All gene names here are mouse names. The CDR3 loop is CASSEGSGQYAEQFF. The DNA read from the CDR3 is TGTGCCAGCAGTGAGGGGTCGGGACAGTATGCT. The gene calls are TRBV13-1 and TRBJ2-1; TRBD1 aligns across 7 bases. The read finishes 4 residues shy of the CDR3 end, and the germline J gene is used to complete it. The germline CDR1 and CDR2 sequences are NSHNY and SYGAGN. V dropped 2 bases and J dropped 4; count of bases not matched to a gene: 6. The CDR3 loop spans 15 amino acids.

This clone was recorded a few times. The listed genes are named as in mouse. The observed sequence ends 4 residues before the CDR3 terminus, with the missing tail filled in from the germline J gene. The rearrangement links TRBV19 to TRBJ2-5, with 10 bases identical to TRBD2. CDR1 is FNHDT, CDR2 SITEND, per germline (reference sequence). This CDR3 contains 15 residues. The sequenced CDR3 bases are TGTGCCAGCAGCAGTATAGGGACTGGGGAAGAC. Translated, it gives CASSSIGTGED. From start to end, the CDR3 is CASSSIGTGEDTQYF.

With respect to this clone: Any gene name here is a mouse gene name. The DNA ends 4 residues before the CDR3 does, and the rest of the CDR3 is filled in from the germline J gene. The chain employs TRBV17 and TRBJ2-4; 12 bases line up with TRBD1. The germline V gene encodes CDR1 MNHDT and CDR2 YYDKIL. The CDR3 is 16 residues long. V lost 1 base and J lost 1; bases outside the gene matches: 0. The CDR3 bases that were read are TGTGCTAGCAGTAGAGGGGACAGGGGGCGTCAAAAC. Translation gives CASSRGDRGRQN. The CDR3 as a whole reads CASSRGDRGRQNTLYF.

This clone was seen only a few times. The listed genes are named as in mouse. Read coverage stops 4 residues before the CDR3 terminus; the germline J gene supplies the remainder. The V call is TRBV13-1, the J call TRBJ2-1; TRBD2 is a possible D gene (5 bases). V lost 1 base to trimming and J lost 5 bases, with 10 bases between them. Germline values: CDR1 NSHNY, CDR2 SYGAGN. The CDR3 is made up of 14 amino acids. CDR3 bases read: TGTGCCAGCAGTGATCATCTGGGCGATGCT. This sequence encodes CASSDHLGDA. The entire CDR3 protein reads CASSDHLGDAEQFF.

This clone has a handful of counts. Gene names are the mouse ones. The read ends 4 residues shy of where the CDR3 ends; the end is completed using the germline J gene. The chain employs TRBV14 and TRBJ2-4; 7 bases agree with TRBD2. Germline lookup yields CDR1 SGHDT and CDR2 FRDEAV. With 2 bases clipped from V and 3 bases from J, the junction kept 3 bases outside the gene matches. There are 14 residues in the CDR3. CDR3 protein: CASSFGGRQNTLYF. CDR3 bases read: TGTGCCAGCAGTTTTGGGGGGAGGCAAAAC.

In the case of this clone: Each gene name is a mouse one. The read gets to within 4 residues of the CDR3 end, and the germline J gene fills in the rest. This same CDR3 is encoded by further DNA sequences in the sample. This chain joins TRBV1 and TRBJ2-1, with D possibly being TRBD2 (6 bases). Per the germline V gene, CDR1 is NSQYPW and CDR2 is LRSPGD (reference sequence). The CDR3 runs 15 residues. Trimming removed 0 bases from V and 2 bases from J, with 8 bases in between. The CDR3 bases that were read are TGCACCTGCAGTGCAGATTGGGGGTACTATGCT. Translated, it gives CTCSADWGYYA. The whole CDR3 is CTCSADWGYYAEQFF.

In this sample, this clone turned up a few times. Mouse gene names and germline throughout. The observed sequence ends 4 residues before the CDR3 terminus, with the missing tail filled in from the germline J gene. This chain joins TRBV13-1 and TRBJ2-5; TRBD2 might be the D (6 bases). Between the trimmed V and J ends, which lost 2 bases and 0 bases, there was a span of 10 bases. CDR3 length: 15 residues. Germline values: CDR1 NSHNY, CDR2 SYGAGN. The CDR3 bases that were read are TGTGCCAGCAGTGAGCGGGGGACTAACCAAGAC. It translates to CASSERGTNQD. The full CDR3 reads CASSERGTNQDTQYF.

Worth noting for this clone: Genes here carry mouse names. The CDR3 loop reads CASGGGSAETLYF. The CDR3 bases that were read are TGTGCCTCGGGTGGGGGTAGTGCAGAA. The chain employs TRBV31 and TRBJ2-3, with a weak D call TRBD2 (6 bases). The read ends 4 residues shy of where the CDR3 ends; the end is completed using the germline J gene. V lost 7 bases and J 0 bases, leaving 11 bases between the germline ends. Germline V CDR1 and CDR2: GKSSPN, SITVG. There are 13 residues in the CDR3.

This clone was recorded a few times. The genes are named according to mouse. The observed sequence ends 4 residues before the CDR3 terminus, with the missing tail filled in from the germline J gene. The chain combines TRBV13-1 with TRBJ2-1, with 10 bases that match TRBD2. CDR3 length: 14 residues. Germline assignment: CDR1 NSHNY and CDR2 SYGAGN. The CDR3 DNA, read in part, is TGTGCCAGCAGTGCCGGGACTGGGGTAACT. It is translated as CASSAGTGVT. The whole CDR3 protein is CASSAGTGVTEQFF.

A word on this clone: Gene names are mouse gene names. The CDR3 goes on 4 residues after the read ends, and that part is filled in from the germline J gene. The rearrangement uses TRBV13-3 and TRBJ2-5; TRBD2 agrees at 10 bases. The CDR3 totals 15 residues. Germline CDR1 NNHDY, CDR2 SYVADS. Germline trimming cut 0 bases from V and 3 bases from J; bases unmatched to any gene: 1. The DNA read from the CDR3 is TGTGCCAGCAGTGATGACTGGGGGGGACAAGAC. It translates to CASSDDWGGQD. The whole CDR3 sequence is CASSDDWGGQDTQYF.

This clone turned up a few times. Germline and genes: mouse. Sequencing ends 4 residues short of the CDR3 end; the germline J gene provides the rest. The V call is TRBV17, the J call TRBJ1-1; TRBD1 matches 10 bases. Germline values: CDR1 MNHDT, CDR2 YYDKIL. The CDR3 totals 15 residues. CDR3 protein: CASSNLRDRGGEVFF. CDR3 bases read: TGTGCTAGCAGTAATCTCCGGGACAGGGGCGGA.

For this clone: Mouse gene names and germline throughout. The CDR3 goes on 4 residues after the read ends, and that part is filled in from the germline J gene. The rearrangement uses TRBV1 and TRBJ2-7; tentative D call: TRBD1 (5 bases). V gave up 5 bases and J gave up 3 bases, with 8 bases separating them. The CDR3 has 12 residues. Germline V gene sequence: CDR1 NSQYPW, CDR2 LRSPGD (reference sequence). The covered CDR3 bases are TGCACCTGCAGTAAGACAGACTAT. It specifies CTCSKTDY. The whole CDR3 protein is CTCSKTDYEQYF.

A word on this clone: Gene names refer to mouse genes. CDR3 region: CASSIPSGNQDTQYF. CDR3 DNA (partial): TGTGCCAGCAGTATACCCTCAGGGAACCAAGAC. The chain couples TRBV19 to TRBJ2-5; D is possibly TRBD1 (5 bases). The read comes to an end 4 residues before the CDR3 does, leaving the germline J gene to fill in the end. The CDR3 runs 15 residues. Germline CDR1 reads FNHDT; CDR2 reads SITEND (reference sequence). V was cut by 1 base and J by 0 bases, with 9 bases left in between.

Points on this clone: Genes and germline are mouse. The missing CDR3 end, 4 residues past where the read stops, is filled in from the germline J gene. The chain carries TRBV2 and TRBJ1-2; TRBD1 is a possible D gene (6 bases). The germline V gene has CDR1 LGHNA and CDR2 YSYQKL. Between the trimmed V and J ends, which lost 0 bases and 4 bases, there was a span of 12 bases. There are 15 residues in the CDR3. The DNA read from the CDR3 is TGTGCCAGCAGCCAAGATGCCAGGGGAGGCTCC. It specifies CASSQDARGGS. The full-length CDR3 reads as CASSQDARGGSDYTF.

This clone has more than one count but fewer than ten. Gene names and germline match the mouse. The read stops 4 residues short of the end of the CDR3; the missing end is completed from the germline J gene. The gene calls are TRBV31 and TRBJ2-2; 7 bases line up with TRBD1. Germline V gene data show CDR1 as GKSSPN and CDR2 as SITVG. The CDR3 covers 14 residues. V dropped 6 bases and J dropped 0; count of bases not matched to a gene: 4. The CDR3 bases that were read are TGTGCCTGCCGGGACAGAGCAAACACCGGG. Residues: CACRDRANTG. The CDR3 reads in full as CACRDRANTGQLYF. Variable domain in full (rest from reference TRBV31 and TRBJ2-2): AQTIHQWPVAEIKAVGSPLSLGCTIKGKSSPNLYWYWQATGGTLQQLFYSITVGQVESVVQLNLSASRPKDDQFILSTEKLLLSHSGFYLCACRDRANTGQLYFGEGSKLTVL.

This clone was counted a few times. Genes and germline are mouse. The CDR3 is cut off 4 residues early in the read; its end comes from the germline J gene. This same CDR3 is encoded by further DNA sequences in the sample. The genes are TRBV13-1 and TRBJ2-3, with D possibly matching TRBD1 (5 bases). CDR3 size: 11 residues. V gave up 7 bases and J gave up 3 bases, with 6 bases separating them. Per germline, CDR1 NSHNY and CDR2 SYGAGN. The sequenced CDR3 bases are TGTGCCAGCCACAGGGCAGAA. It yields the protein CASHRAE. The full CDR3 sequence reads CASHRAETLYF.

A word on this clone: Mouse germline and gene names are used. The read terminates 4 residues before the CDR3 end, so the remaining end is supplied by the germline J gene. The chain employs TRBV1 and TRBJ2-7; 7 bases agree with TRBD1. The ends lost 3 bases at V and 3 bases at J; junction bases unmatched: 5. CDR1 NSQYPW and CDR2 LRSPGD come from the germline V gene (reference sequence). This CDR3 has 14 residues. The DNA read from the CDR3 is TGCACCTGCAGTGCTACCGGGACAGACTAT. Amino acids: CTCSATGTDY. The full CDR3 protein is CTCSATGTDYEQYF.

About this clone itself: Germline and genes: mouse. The read finishes 4 residues shy of the CDR3 end, and the germline J gene is used to complete it. This sample includes further DNA sequences coding for the same CDR3. This chain links TRBV19 with TRBJ1-1, with 7 bases identical to TRBD1. The V and J ends lost 3 bases and 0 bases, in that order; junction bases with no gene match: 2. There are 14 residues in the CDR3. The germline V gene has CDR1 FNHDT and CDR2 SITEND (reference sequence). The CDR3 loop reads CASSKTGANTEVFF. The sequenced part of the CDR3 DNA is TGTGCCAGCAGTAAAACAGGGGCAAACACA.

The table lists this clone with many counts. Gene names denote mouse genes. From the germline J gene comes the end of the CDR3, since the read stops 4 residues before it. Different DNA sequences within this sample yield the same CDR3. V and J are TRBV1 and TRBJ2-5, with 7 bases that match TRBD2. Germline lookup yields CDR1 NSQYPW and CDR2 LRSPGD (reference sequence). V lost 1 base to trimming and J lost 3 bases; unmatched junction nucleotides: 1. This CDR3 contains 14 residues. The CDR3 DNA, read in part, is TGCACCTGCAGTGCAGTTGGGGGGCAAGAC. Protein product: CTCSAVGGQD. The whole CDR3 sequence reads CTCSAVGGQDTQYF.

This clone was counted between two and nine times. Gene names and germline match the mouse. The read ends 4 residues early relative to the CDR3; the germline J gene fills the gap. The same CDR3 is also encoded by other DNA sequences in this sample. This sequence joins TRBV14 and TRBJ2-7, with D maybe TRBD1 (5 bases). Germline loops: CDR1 SGHDT, CDR2 FRDEAV. The length of the CDR3 is 12 residues. The CDR3 loop reads CASSLDKYEQYF. The CDR3 DNA, read in part, is TGTGCCAGCAGTTTGGACAAATAT.

Note on this clone: Gene names are the mouse ones. The CDR3 extends 4 residues past the end of the read, so its final part is completed from the germline J gene. This rearrangement joins TRBV17 to TRBJ2-7; 10 bases line up with TRBD2. Germline-derived CDR1 and CDR2 are MNHDT and YYDKIL. J was trimmed by 0 bases and V by 1 base; bases with no gene match: 3. This CDR3 region has 16 residues. The sequenced CDR3 bases are TGTGCTAGCAGTAGAGCTCTGGGGGGGCGCTCCTAT. Translating it yields CASSRALGGRSY. The full CDR3 sequence reads CASSRALGGRSYEQYF.

Turning to this clone: Germline and genes: mouse. The read gets to within 4 residues of the CDR3 end, and the germline J gene fills in the rest. This sample includes further DNA sequences coding for the same CDR3. V gene TRBV13-2 combines with J gene TRBJ2-7; TRBD1 aligns across 9 bases. This CDR3 contains 14 residues. The V gene's germline CDR1 is NNHNN and CDR2 SYGAGS (reference sequence). CDR3 sequence reads: CASGDGTGAYEQYF. The part of the CDR3 DNA that was read is TGTGCCAGCGGTGATGGGACAGGGGCTTAT.

The sample holds a few counts of this clone. Gene names denote mouse genes. The DNA ends 4 residues before the CDR3 does, and the rest of the CDR3 is filled in from the germline J gene. The rearrangement joins TRBV19 to TRBJ1-1, with 7 nucleotides matching TRBD1. After removal of 4 bases from V and 4 bases from J, the junction contained 4 bases not matched to a gene. Germline CDR1 is FNHDT and CDR2 is SITEND (reference sequence). The CDR3 is 13 amino acids. CDR3 loop: CASSVTGSTEVFF. CDR3 DNA, as far as it was read: TGTGCCAGCAGTGTGACAGGGTCCACA.

About this clone itself: Gene names are mouse gene names. The read gets to within 4 residues of the CDR3 end, and the germline J gene fills in the rest. The chain joins TRBV13-1 to TRBJ1-2; D is unclear. This CDR3 region has 14 residues. Between the trimmed V and J ends, which lost 3 bases and 0 bases, there was a span of 9 bases. CDR1 is NSHNY and CDR2 is SYGAGN in the germline V gene. Here the CDR3 reads CASSAPTTNSDYTF. Incomplete CDR3 DNA: TGTGCCAGCAGTGCCCCGACAACAAACTCC.